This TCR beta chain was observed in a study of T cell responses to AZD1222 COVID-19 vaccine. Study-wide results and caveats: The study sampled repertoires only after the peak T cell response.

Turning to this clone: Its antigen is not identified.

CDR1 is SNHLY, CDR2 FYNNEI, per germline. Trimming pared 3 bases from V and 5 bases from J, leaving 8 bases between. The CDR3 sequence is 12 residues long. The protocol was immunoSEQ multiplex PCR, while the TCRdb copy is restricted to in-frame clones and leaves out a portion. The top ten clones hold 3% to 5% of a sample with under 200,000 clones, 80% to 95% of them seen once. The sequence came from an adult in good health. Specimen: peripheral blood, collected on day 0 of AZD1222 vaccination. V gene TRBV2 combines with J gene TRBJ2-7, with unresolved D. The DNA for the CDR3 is TGTGCCAGCAGTGAGCAATTCGACGAGCAGTACTTC. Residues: CASSEQFDEQYF.